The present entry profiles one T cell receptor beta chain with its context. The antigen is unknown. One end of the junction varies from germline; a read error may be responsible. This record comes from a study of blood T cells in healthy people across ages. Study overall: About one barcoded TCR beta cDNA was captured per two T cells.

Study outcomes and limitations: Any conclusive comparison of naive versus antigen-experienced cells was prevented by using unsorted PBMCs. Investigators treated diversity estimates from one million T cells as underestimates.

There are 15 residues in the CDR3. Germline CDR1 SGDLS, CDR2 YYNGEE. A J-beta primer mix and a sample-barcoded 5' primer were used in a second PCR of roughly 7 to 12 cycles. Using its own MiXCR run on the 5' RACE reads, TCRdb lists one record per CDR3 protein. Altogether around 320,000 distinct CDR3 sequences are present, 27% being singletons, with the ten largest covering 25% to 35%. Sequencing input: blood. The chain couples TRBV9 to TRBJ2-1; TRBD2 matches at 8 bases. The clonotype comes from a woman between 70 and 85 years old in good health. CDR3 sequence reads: CASSGAPRSYNEQFF. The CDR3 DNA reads TGTGCCAGTAGCGGGGCCCCGCGCTCCTACAATGAGCAGTTCTTC.